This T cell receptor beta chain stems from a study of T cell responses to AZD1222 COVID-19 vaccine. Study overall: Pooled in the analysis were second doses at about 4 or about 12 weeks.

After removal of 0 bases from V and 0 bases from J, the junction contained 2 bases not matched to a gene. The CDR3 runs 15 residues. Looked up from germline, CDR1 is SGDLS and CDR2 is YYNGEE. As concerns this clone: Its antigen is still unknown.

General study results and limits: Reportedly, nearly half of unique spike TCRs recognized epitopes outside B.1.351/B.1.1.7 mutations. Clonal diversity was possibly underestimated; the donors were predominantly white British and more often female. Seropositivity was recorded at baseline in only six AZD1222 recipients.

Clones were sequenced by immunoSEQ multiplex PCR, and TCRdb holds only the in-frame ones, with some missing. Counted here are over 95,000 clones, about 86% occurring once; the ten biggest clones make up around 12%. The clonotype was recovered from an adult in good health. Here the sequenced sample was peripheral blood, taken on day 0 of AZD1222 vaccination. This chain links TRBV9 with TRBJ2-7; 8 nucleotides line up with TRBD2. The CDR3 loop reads CASSVAGGSSYEQYF. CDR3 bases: TGTGCCAGCAGCGTAGCGGGAGGGAGCTCCTACGAGCAGTACTTC.